This T cell receptor beta chain originates from a study of T cells in Graves' hyperthyroidism and ophthalmopathy. The study defined stable Graves' hyperthyroidism as no ophthalmopathy progression within 18 months. Diagnoses used clinical symptoms, serum thyroxine and TRAb, thyroid ultrasound and orbital computed tomography. J gave up 8 bases and V 9 bases, and 16 bases lay outside the gene matches. The CDR3 runs to 15 residues. Germline V CDR1 and CDR2: KGHSH, LQKENI. Regions amplified from RNA transcripts were the TCR beta CDR3 regions. A set of HTBI primers served as the primers for a first-round RT-PCR of the TCR CDR3. From the multiplex PCR reads, TCRdb called clonotypes with MiXCR, one entry per CDR3 protein. The table lists about 360,000 distinct CDR3 sequences, about 13% of them singletons, with roughly 8.3% in the top ten. This clonotype was counted many times.

The receptor was derived from a woman between 18 and 29 years old with Graves' hyperthyroidism. The chain joins TRBV18 to TRBJ2-4, with TRBD2 matching 7 bases. Sequencing was done on a sample of blood. CDR3 sequence: CASFRGDPGADIQYF. The CDR3 DNA follows: TGTGCCAGTTTCCGGGGGGACCCCGGAGCGGACATTCAGTACTTC.